This T cell receptor beta chain was observed in a study of T cells after yellow fever vaccination (dated by TCRdb to between 2018 and 2021). At the level of the whole study: The SMART-Seq v4 Ultra Low Input RNA kit was used to prepare libraries from fractions with low cell numbers. Blood was drawn at multiple timepoints before and after primary and secondary immunization, with bulk PBMC replicates and cell subsets isolated. To follow T-cell clones before and after both primary and booster YFV17D yellow fever vaccination, bulk TCR alpha and beta repertoires underwent longitudinal sequencing. Two healthy male donors, one aged 18 to 30 and one aged 30 to 40 years, made up the cohort.

The sample was run on an Illumina NovaSeq 6000. TCR cDNA was synthesized by 5'RACE template switching, which introduced a universal primer site and unique molecular identifiers. Priming for cDNA synthesis came from both the TCR alpha and TCR beta constant segments. Library amplification used two PCR steps, and the second PCR step added sample barcodes and sequencing adapters. Libraries were sequenced on Illumina HiSeq 2500 (2x100 bp) or NovaSeq (2x150 bp). In the authors' own workflow: MIGEC was used to demultiplex reads and collapse the reads into UMI consensus sequences, and MiXCR was used for V(D)J alignment. Using edgeR on replicate PBMC samples, clonotypes were called vaccine-responding if FDR was below 0.01 and the log2 fold change was above 5 up to day 15. Each bulk clonotype received a CD4 or CD8 identity based on whether the sequenced CD4 or CD8 repertoire contained that clonotype at higher abundance. The public reads were reprocessed in TCRdb via fastp at Q25 and MiXCR, keeping in-frame beta chains. Rows are combined by CDR3 protein, so each entry shows the most common genes and DNA. TCRdb's processing, not the authors' own work, is the source of the V and J calls. The table for this sample lists some 300,000 distinct CDR3 sequences; approximately 8% of them were counted only once. In total, the top ten clones hold 3% to 3.5% of the sample.

The investigation overall reported the following: Most clones expanded after primary vaccination were re-detected after the booster (about 95% of CD4 and around 88% of CD8), suggesting broad memory maintenance. A small fraction of clonotypes appeared in both the CD4 and CD8 compartments, likely as a result of convergent recombination. Because the study included only two donors, the extent to which the findings can be generalized is limited. Computational filtering was needed because FACS-sorted repertoires could contain abundant contaminating clonotypes from the bulk population. The secondary T-cell response was weaker than the primary response but faster, peaking on day 5 instead of day 15.

V is clipped by 3 bases and J by 2 bases, and the sequence between their germline boundaries is 13 bases long. CDR3 length: 15 amino acids, cysteine to phenylalanine. CDR3 DNA is the only sequence kept; it has 45 bases, read in frame from the first base. The germline V gene sets CDR1 to SGHRS and CDR2 to YFSETQ. The treatment or condition label corresponds to: live attenuated yellow fever vaccine strain. PBMCs were isolated from peripheral blood using a standard Ficoll-Paque protocol. Dynabeads CD4 and CD8 positive selection kits were used to isolate the CD4 and CD8 T-cell fractions. TriZol was used to extract RNA from bulk PBMCs, CD4 and CD8 fractions, and dextramer-positive and dextramer-negative fractions. This clonotype was seen a few times. Its antigen remains unidentified. Per-base qualities were not stored, and no clone one base away is much larger.

The sequenced sample was CD4+ T cells sorted from PBMCs, obtained 5 days after the yellow fever booster vaccination. This chain joins TRBV5-1 to TRBJ2-3; the best D guess is TRBD1, with 6 bases matching. This TCR came from a man younger than 35 who received the YFV17D yellow fever vaccine. Read as DNA, the sequence is TGCGCCAGCAGCTATCAACAGGGCTCCACAGATACGCAGTATTTT. Its translation is CASSYQQGSTDTQYF.